This entry features one T cell receptor (beta chain) sequence. Its antigen is undetermined. A single record per CDR3 protein comes from TCRdb applying MiXCR to the 5' RACE reads. The table includes approximately 490,000 distinct CDR3 sequences, 20% detected once. The data were obtained in a study of T-cell memory formation after mild COVID-19. Study-wide results and limits: Those CD4+ clones that contracted were mainly in CM and EM (CD8+ ones in EMRA).

The CDR3 is made up of 16 amino acids. Germline loops: CDR1 MNHEY, CDR2 SMNVEV (reference sequence). V shed 6 bases and J 2 bases; nucleotides not matched to a gene: 13. The chain employs TRBV27 and TRBJ2-7; TRBD2 matches at 7 bases. Sequenced sample: PBMCs or a T cell subset sorted from them (not recorded which). The TCR sequence derives from an adult woman who had mild COVID-19 (a few samples of this study predate the infection). Cell type and time point are not known. The CDR3 bases are TGTGCCAGCAGCCGACCTCGAGGGGAGGGGACCTACGAGCAGTACTTC. This sequence encodes CASSRPRGEGTYEQYF.